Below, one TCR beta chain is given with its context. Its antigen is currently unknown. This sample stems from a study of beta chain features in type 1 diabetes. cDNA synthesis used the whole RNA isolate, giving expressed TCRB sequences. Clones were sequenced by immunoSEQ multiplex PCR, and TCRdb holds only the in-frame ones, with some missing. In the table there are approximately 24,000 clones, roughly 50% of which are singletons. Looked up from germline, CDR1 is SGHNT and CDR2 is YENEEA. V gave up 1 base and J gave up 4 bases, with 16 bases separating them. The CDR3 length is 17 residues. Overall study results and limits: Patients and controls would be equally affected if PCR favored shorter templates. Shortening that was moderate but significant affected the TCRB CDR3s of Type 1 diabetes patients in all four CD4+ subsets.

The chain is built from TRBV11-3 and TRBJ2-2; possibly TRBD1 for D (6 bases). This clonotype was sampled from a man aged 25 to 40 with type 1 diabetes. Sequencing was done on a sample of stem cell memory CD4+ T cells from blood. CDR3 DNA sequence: TGTGCCAGCAGCTTAGTTTCTGGGGGCTACTCCACCGGGGAGCTGTTTTTT. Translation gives CASSLVSGGYSTGELFF.